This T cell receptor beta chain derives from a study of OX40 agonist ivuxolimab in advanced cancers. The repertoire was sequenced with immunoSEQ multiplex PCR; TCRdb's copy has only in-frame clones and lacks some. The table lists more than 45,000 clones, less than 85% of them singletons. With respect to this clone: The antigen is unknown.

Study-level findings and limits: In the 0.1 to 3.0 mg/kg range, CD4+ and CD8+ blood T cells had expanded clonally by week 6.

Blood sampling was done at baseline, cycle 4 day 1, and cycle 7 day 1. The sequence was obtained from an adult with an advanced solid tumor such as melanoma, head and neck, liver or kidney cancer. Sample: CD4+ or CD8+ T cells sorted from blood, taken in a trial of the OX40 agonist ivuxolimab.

CDR3: CARNSYEQYF. DNA for the CDR3: TGTGCCAGGAACTCCTACGAGCAGTACTTC. The chain links TRBV11-3 to TRBJ2-7; no clear D gene. CDR1 and CDR2 from the germline V gene are SGHNT and YENEEA. The CDR3 sequence is 10 residues long. V was trimmed by 9 bases and J by 0 bases, leaving 3 bases between them.